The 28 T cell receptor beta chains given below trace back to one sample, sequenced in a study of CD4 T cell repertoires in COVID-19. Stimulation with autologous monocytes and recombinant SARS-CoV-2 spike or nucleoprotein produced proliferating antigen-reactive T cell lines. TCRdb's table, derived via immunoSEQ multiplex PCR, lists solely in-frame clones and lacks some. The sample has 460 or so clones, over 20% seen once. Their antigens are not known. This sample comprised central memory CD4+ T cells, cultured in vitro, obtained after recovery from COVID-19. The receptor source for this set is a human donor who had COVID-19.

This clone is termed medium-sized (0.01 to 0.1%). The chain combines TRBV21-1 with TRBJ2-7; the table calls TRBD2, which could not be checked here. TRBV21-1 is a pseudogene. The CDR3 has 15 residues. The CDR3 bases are TGTGCCAGCAGCAACTTGGGCCCGGGAGGGCCCGAGCAGTACGTC. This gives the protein CASSNLGPGGPEQYV.

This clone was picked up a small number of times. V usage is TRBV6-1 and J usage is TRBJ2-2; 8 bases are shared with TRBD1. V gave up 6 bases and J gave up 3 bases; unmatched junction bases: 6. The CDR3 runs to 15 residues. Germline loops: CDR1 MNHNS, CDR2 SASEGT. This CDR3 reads CASRPTGADTGELFF. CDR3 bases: TGTGCCAGCAGACCGACAGGGGCGGACACCGGGGAGCTGTTTTTT.

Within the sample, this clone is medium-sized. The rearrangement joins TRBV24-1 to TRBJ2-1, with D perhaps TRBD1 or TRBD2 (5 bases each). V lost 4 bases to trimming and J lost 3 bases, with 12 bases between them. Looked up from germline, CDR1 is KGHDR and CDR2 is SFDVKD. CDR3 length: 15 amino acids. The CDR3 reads CATSDHRDGYNEQFF. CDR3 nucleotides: TGTGCCACCAGTGACCACCGGGACGGCTACAATGAGCAGTTCTTC.

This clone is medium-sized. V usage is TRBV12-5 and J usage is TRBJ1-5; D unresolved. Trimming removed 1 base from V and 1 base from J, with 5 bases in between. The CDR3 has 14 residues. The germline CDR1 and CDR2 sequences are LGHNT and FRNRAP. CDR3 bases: TGTGCTAGTGGTTTGGACGGGAGCAATCAGCCCCAGCATTTT. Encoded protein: CASGLDGSNQPQHF.

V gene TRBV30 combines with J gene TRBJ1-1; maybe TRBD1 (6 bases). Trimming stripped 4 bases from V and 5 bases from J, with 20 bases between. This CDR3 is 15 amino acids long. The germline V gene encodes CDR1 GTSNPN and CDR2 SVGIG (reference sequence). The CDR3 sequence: CAWIEGGGRWTEAFF. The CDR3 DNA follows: TGTGCCTGGATAGAGGGCGGGGGGCGGTGGACTGAAGCTTTCTTT.

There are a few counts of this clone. The chain's CDR3 is CASTPFGDQPQHF. DNA for the CDR3: TGTGCCAGCACCCCTTTCGGGGATCAGCCCCAGCATTTT. V is TRBV6-6 and J is TRBJ1-5; no clear D. Trimming pared 7 bases from V and 5 bases from J, leaving 12 bases between. The CDR3 loop spans 13 amino acids. From germline, CDR1 is MNHNY and CDR2 SVGAGI (reference sequence).

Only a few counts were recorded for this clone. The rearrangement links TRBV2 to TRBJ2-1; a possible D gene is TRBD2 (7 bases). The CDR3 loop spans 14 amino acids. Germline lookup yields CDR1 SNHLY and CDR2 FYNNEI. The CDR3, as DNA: TGTGCATCCAATCGGGGGGCGTCTGTGAATGAGCAGTTCTTC. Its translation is CASNRGASVNEQFF.

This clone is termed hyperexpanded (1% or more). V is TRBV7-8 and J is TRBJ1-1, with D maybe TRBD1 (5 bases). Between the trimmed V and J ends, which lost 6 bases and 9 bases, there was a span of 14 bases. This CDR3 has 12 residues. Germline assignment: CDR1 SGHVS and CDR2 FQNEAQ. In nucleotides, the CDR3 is TGTGCCAGCAGGGAACCCCAGGGTAAAGCTTTCTTT. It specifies CASREPQGKAFF.

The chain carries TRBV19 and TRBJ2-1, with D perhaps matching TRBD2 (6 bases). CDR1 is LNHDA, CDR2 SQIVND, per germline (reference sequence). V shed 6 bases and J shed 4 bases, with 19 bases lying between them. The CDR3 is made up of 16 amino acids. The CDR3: CASRTSGTSLYNEQFF. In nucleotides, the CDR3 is TGTGCCAGTAGAACCTCCGGGACTTCCCTTTACAATGAGCAGTTCTTC.

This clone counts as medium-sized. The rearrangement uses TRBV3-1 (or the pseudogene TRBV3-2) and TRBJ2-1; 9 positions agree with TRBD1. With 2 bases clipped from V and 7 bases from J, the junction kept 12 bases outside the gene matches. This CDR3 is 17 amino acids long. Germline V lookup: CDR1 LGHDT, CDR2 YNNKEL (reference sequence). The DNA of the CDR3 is TGTGCCAGCAGCCAAAACCGCGGGGGACAGGGTAGAAATGAGCAGTTCTTC. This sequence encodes CASSQNRGGQGRNEQFF.

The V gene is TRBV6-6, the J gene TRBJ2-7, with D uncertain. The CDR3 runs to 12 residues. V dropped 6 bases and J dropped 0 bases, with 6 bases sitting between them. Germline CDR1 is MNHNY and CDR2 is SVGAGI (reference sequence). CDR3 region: CASRGSSYEQYF. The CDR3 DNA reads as TGTGCCAGCAGAGGCAGCTCCTACGAGCAGTACTTC.

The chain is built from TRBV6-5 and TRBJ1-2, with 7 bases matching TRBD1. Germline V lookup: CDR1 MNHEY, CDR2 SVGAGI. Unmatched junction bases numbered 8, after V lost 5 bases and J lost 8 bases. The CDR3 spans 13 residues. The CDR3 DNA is TGTGCCAGCAGTCCTCACAGGGGACGCGGCTACACCTTC. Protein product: CASSPHRGRGYTF.

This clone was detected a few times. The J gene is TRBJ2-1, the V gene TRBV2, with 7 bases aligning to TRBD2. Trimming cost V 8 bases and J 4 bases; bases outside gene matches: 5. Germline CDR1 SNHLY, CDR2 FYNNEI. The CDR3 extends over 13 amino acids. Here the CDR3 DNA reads TGTGCCAGCGGGGAGGGGCGGTACAATGAGCAGTTCTTC. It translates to CASGEGRYNEQFF.

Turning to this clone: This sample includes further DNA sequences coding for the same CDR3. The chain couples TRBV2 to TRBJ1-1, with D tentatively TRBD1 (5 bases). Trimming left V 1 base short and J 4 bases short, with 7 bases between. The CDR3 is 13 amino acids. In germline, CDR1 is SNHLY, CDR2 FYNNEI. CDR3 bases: TGTGCCAGCAGTGAAGAGGGGAGCACTGAAGCTTTCTTT. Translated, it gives CASSEEGSTEAFF.

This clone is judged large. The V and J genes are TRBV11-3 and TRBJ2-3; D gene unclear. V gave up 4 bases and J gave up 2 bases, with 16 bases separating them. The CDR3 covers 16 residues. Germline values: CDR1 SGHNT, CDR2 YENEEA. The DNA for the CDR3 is TGTGCCAGCAGCTCGGCTAGGGAAGGCATCACAGATACGCAGTATTTT. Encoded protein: CASSSAREGITDTQYF.

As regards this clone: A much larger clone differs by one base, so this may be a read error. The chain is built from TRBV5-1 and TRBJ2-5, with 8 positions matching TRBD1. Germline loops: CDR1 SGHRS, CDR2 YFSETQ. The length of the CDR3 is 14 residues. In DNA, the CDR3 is TGCGTCAGCAGCCGCGGACAGGGTTGGGAGACCCAGTACTTC. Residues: CVSSRGQGWETQYF.

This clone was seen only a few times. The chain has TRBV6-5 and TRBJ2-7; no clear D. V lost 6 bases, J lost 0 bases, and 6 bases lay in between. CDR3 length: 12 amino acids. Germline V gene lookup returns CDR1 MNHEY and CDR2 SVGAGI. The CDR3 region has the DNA TGTGCCAGCAGAGGCAGCTCCTACGAGCAGTACTTC. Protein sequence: CASRGSSYEQYF.

This chain's CDR3 is CASSVGLNSRSGANVLTF. Here the CDR3 DNA reads TGTGCCAGCAGCGTAGGTCTCAACTCGCGCTCTGGGGCCAACGTCCTGACTTTC. V and J are TRBV9 and TRBJ2-6, with D uncertain. The V end lost 0 bases, the J end lost 0 bases, and 13 bases lay between the germline ends. Germline V lookup: CDR1 SGDLS, CDR2 YYNGEE. The CDR3 has 18 amino acids.

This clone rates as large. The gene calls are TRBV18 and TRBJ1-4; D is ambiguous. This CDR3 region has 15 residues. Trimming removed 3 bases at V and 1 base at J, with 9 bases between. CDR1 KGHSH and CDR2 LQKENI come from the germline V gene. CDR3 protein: CASSPDVKTNEKLFF. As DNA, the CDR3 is TGTGCCAGCTCACCGGACGTCAAAACTAATGAAAAACTGTTTTTT.

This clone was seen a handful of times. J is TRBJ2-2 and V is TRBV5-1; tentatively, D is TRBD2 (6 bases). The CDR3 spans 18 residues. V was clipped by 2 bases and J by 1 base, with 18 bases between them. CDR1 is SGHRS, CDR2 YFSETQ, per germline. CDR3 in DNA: TGCGCCAGCAGCTTTCAGGGAGGATCAAAAGGGAACACCGGGGAGCTGTTTTTT. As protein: CASSFQGGSKGNTGELFF. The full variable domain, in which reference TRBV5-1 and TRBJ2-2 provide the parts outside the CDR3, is KAGVTQTPRYLIKTRGQQVTLSCSPISGHRSVSWYQQTPGQGLQFLFEYFSETQRNKGNFPGRFSGRQFSNSRSEMNVSTLELGDSALYLCASSFQGGSKGNTGELFFGEGSRLTVL.

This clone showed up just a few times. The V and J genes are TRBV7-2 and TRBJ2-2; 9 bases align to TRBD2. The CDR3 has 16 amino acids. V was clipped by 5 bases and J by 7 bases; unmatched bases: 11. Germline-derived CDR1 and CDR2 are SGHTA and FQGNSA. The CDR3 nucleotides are TGTGCCAGCAGCAGGTTGGCTAGCGGGACTAGCGGGGAGCTGTTTTTT. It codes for CASSRLASGTSGELFF.

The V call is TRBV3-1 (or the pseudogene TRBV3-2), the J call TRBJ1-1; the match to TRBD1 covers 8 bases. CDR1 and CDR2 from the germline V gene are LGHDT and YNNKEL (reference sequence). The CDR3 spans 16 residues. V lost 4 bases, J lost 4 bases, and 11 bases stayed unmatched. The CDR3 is CASSPSQGGISTEAFF. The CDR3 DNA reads TGTGCCAGCAGCCCTTCACAGGGGGGCATCAGCACTGAAGCTTTCTTT.

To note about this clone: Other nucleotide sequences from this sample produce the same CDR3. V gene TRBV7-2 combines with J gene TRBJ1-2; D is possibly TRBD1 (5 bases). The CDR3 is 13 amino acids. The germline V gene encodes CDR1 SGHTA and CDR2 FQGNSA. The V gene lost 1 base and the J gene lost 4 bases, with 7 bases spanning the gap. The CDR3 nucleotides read TGTGCCAGCAGCTTAGAGGGACGCTATGGCTACACCTTC. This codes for CASSLEGRYGYTF.

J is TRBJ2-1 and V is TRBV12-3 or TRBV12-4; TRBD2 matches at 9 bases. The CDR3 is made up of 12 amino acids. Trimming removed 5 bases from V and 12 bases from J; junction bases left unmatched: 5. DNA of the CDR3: TGTGCCAGCAGTAGTTTAGCGGGAGTGCAGTTCTTC. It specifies CASSSLAGVQFF.

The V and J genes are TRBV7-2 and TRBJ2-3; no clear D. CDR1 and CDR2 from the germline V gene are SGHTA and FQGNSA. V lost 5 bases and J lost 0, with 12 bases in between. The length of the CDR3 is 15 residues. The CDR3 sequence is CASSGNRASTDTQYF. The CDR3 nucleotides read TGTGCCAGCAGCGGAAACAGAGCTAGCACAGATACGCAGTATTTT.

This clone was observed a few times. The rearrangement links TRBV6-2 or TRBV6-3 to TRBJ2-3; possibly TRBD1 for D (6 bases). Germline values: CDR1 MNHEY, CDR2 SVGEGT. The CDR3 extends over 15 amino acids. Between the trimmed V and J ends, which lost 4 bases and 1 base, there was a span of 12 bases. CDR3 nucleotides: TGTGCCAGCAGTTCCCAGGGGTGGGGCACAGATACGCAGTATTTT. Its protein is CASSSQGWGTDTQYF.

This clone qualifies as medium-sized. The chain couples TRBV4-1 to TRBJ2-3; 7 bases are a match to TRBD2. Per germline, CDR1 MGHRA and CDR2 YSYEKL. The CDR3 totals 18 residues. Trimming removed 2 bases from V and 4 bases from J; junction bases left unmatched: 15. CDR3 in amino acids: CASSQLPLSVGGADTQYF. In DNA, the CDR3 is TGCGCCAGCAGCCAACTTCCCCTGTCTGTGGGGGGGGCAGATACGCAGTATTTT.

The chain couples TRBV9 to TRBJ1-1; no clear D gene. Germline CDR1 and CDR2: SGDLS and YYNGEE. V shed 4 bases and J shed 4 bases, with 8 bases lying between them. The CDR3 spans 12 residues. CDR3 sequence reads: CASSRDTTEAFF. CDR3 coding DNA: TGTGCCAGCAGCCGGGATACCACTGAAGCTTTCTTT.